This T cell receptor beta chain emerged from a study of shared clonotypes between healthy human individuals. Study results and limitations: Only a few donors were included, so the genetic and exposure-history diversity represented was limited. Despite large depth, rarefaction showed incomplete sorted-subset sequencing.

CDR3 size: 15 residues. With V trimmed by 5 bases and J by 9 bases, 7 bases remained unmatched. Per the germline V gene, CDR1 is SGHTA and CDR2 is FQGTGA. In the naive CD8 group, cells lacked CD45RO and were positively selected for CCR7, so terminally differentiated effector memory CD45RA+ cells were left out. Remarks on this clone: Its antigen is unidentified.

Clones were sequenced by immunoSEQ multiplex PCR, and TCRdb holds only the in-frame ones, with some missing. The sample lists more than 550,000 clones; around 90% were seen once. The clonotype originates from a man between 25 and 39 years old in good health. The specimen was naive CD8+ T cells sorted from blood. The chain carries TRBV7-3 and TRBJ2-1; 13 bases are a match to TRBD2. The CDR3 nucleotides are TGTGCCAGCAGCCTACTAGCGGGAGGGTCGGTTGAGCAGTTCTTC. This encodes CASSLLAGGSVEQFF.